The present TCR beta chain was sequenced within a study of beta chain features in type 1 diabetes. Study overall: Cell yields, age and gender were similar between patients and healthy donors.

Reverse transcribing all isolated RNA meant expressed TCRB transcripts were sequenced. Method: immunoSEQ multiplex PCR; TCRdb's copy keeps in-frame clones and lacks some. The data hold roughly 240,000 clones, with 68% observed a single time. There are 16 residues in the CDR3. CDR1 is GTSNPN and CDR2 is SVGIG in the germline V gene (reference sequence). The V and J ends lost 4 bases and 2 bases respectively, with 21 bases between them. The single heparinised draw taken from each donor contained roughly 110 mL of blood on average. The clonotype originates from a man younger than 40 in good health. The V call is TRBV30, the J call TRBJ2-7; D is uncertain. The sequencing input was naive CD4+ T cells from blood. Here the CDR3 reads CAWTVSVGKTPYEQYF. The CDR3 region has the DNA TGTGCCTGGACCGTAAGTGTAGGGAAAACCCCCTACGAGCAGTACTTC.